This T cell receptor (beta chain) is drawn from a study of radiotherapy plus CTLA-4 blockade in lung cancer. Across the whole study: Patients showed objective responses in 18% of cases and disease control in more than 25%. Study-wide findings and caveats: Subsequent to radiotherapy plus ipilimumab, tumor-derived TCR clones underwent expansion in blood.

The data were produced by immunoSEQ multiplex PCR, yet TCRdb's version contains in-frame clones alone and is incomplete. In the table there are over 60,000 clones, roughly 91% of which are singletons. This CDR3 region has 13 residues. Germline V lookup: CDR1 LGHNT, CDR2 FRNRAP. The V end lost 2 bases, the J end lost 2 bases, and 6 bases lay between the germline ends. With respect to this clone: The antigen remains undetermined.

The input for sequencing was peripheral blood, taken from a patient treated with radiotherapy plus ipilimumab. The chain recombines TRBV12-5 with TRBJ1-1; no clear D gene. This TCR was sampled from a human donor with non-small cell lung cancer that progressed on radiotherapy plus ipilimumab. The CDR3 sequence is CASGLSFNTEAFF. The CDR3 DNA reads TGTGCTAGTGGTTTGTCATTTAACACTGAAGCTTTCTTT. The whole variable domain, remainder taken from reference TRBV12-5 and TRBJ1-1, is DARVTQTPRHKVTEMGQEVTMRCQPILGHNTVFWYRQTMMQGLELLAYFRNRAPLDDSGMPKDRFSAEMPDATLATLKIQPSEPRDSAVYFCASGLSFNTEAFFGQGTRLTVV.